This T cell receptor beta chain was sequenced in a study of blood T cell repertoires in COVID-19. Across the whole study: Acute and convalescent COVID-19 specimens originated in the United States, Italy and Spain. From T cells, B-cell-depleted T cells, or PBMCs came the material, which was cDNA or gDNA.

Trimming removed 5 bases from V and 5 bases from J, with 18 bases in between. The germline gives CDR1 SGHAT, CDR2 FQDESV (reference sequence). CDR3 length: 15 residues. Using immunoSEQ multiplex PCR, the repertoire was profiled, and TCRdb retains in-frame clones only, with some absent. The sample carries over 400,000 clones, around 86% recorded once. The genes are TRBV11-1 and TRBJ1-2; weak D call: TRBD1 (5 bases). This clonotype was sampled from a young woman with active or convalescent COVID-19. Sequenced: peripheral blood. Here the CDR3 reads CASSKTGTGEYGYTF. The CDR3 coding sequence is TGTGCCAGCAGCAAAACCGGGACGGGAGAATATGGCTACACCTTC.